This T cell receptor beta chain is drawn from a study of OX40 agonist ivuxolimab in advanced cancers. The protocol was immunoSEQ multiplex PCR, while the TCRdb copy is restricted to in-frame clones and leaves out a portion. The profile shows about 82,000 clones, just over 85% of them singletons. Germline assignment: CDR1 MNHEY and CDR2 SVGAGI. The V and J ends lost 0 bases and 5 bases, in that order; junction bases with no gene match: 4. The CDR3 spans 15 residues. Findings and caveats of the study: CD4+ and CD8+ blood T cells expanded clonally by week 6 at 0.1 to 3.0 mg/kg.

Note on this clone: Its antigen is undetermined.

The source of this sequence is an adult with an advanced solid tumor such as melanoma, head and neck, liver or kidney cancer. The sample here was CD4+ or CD8+ T cells sorted from blood, taken in a trial of the OX40 agonist ivuxolimab. The V call is TRBV6-5, the J call TRBJ2-5, with 9 bases matching TRBD1. In DNA form, the CDR3 reads TGTGCCAGCAGTTACTCGGGGACAGGGTACGAGACCCAGTACTTC. Translation gives CASSYSGTGYETQYF.